These T cell receptor beta chains were read from a single sample in a study of blood T cell repertoires in COVID-19. Produced via immunoSEQ multiplex PCR; TCRdb's table is partial and in-frame only. The sample lists about 300,000 clones, roughly 89% seen once, with about 2% in the top ten. Sample: peripheral blood. The receptors here all came from a woman aged 25 to 39 with COVID-19, enrolled during active disease. CDR3s include the opening cysteine and the closing phenylalanine or tryptophan. D genes are given only for firm matches. Not every row has a clone size; where given, it reads once, few, many or a size class.

-,TRBJ2-7,TRBV2,-,CASTQGSYEQYF,TGTGCCAGTACACAGGGATCCTACGAGCAGTACTTC
-,TRBJ2-3,TRBV5-1,TRBD1,CASSLGQGVYTDTQYF,TGCGCCAGCAGCTTGGGACAGGGAGTGTACACAGATACGCAGTATTTT
-,TRBJ2-1,TRBV9,TRBD1,CASSAPLQGAFEQFF,TGTGCCAGCAGCGCGCCGTTACAGGGGGCCTTCGAGCAGTTCTTC
-,TRBJ2-6,TRBV4-2,TRBD2,CASSQTGTSASGANVLTF,TGTGCCAGCAGCCAAACCGGGACTAGTGCGTCTGGGGCCAACGTCCTGACTTTC
few,TRBJ1-2,TRBV19,TRBD1,CASSIAQGRGYGYTF,TGTGCCAGTAGTATAGCACAGGGGAGAGGCTATGGCTACACCTTC
-,TRBJ2-5,TRBV11-2,TRBD1,CASSAGDRVEEETQYF,TGTGCCAGCAGCGCGGGGGACAGGGTGGAGGAAGAGACCCAGTACTTC
-,TRBJ2-1,TRBV4-1,TRBD2,CASSPYLAGELNEQFF,TGCGCCAGCAGCCCCTACCTAGCGGGGGAACTCAATGAGCAGTTCTTC
-,TRBJ1-4,TRBV4-2,TRBD1,CASSQEFRQGAQGKLFF,TGTGCCAGCAGCCAAGAATTTCGCCAGGGGGCTCAAGGAAAACTGTTTTTT
-,TRBJ1-3,TRBV5-5,TRBD1,CASSPQTGPGNTIYF,TGTGCCAGCAGCCCGCAGACAGGGCCTGGAAACACCATATATTTT
-,TRBJ1-5,TRBV5-5,-,CASSLFGSTSDQPQHF,TGTGCCAGCAGCTTGTTCGGCAGTACTAGTGATCAGCCCCAGCATTTT
-,TRBJ1-1,TRBV5-4,-,CASSLAPGAEAFF,TGTGCCAGCAGTCTCGCGCCTGGGGCCGAAGCTTTCTTT
-,TRBJ2-1,TRBV15,-,CATSRDTGLRGNEQFF,TGTGCCACCAGCAGGGACACGGGGCTACGGGGGAATGAGCAGTTCTTC
-,TRBJ2-3,TRBV4-1,-,CASSQDTSRMDTQYF,TGCGCCAGCAGCCAAGATACTAGCCGTATGGATACGCAGTATTTT
many,TRBJ1-4,TRBV5-5,TRBD1,CASGRDRGDEKLFF,TGTGCCAGCGGAAGGGACAGGGGCGATGAAAAACTGTTTTTT
-,TRBJ1-1,TRBV11-3,-,CAIEGVGTEAFF,TGTGCGATAGAGGGAGTGGGCACTGAAGCTTTCTTT
few,TRBJ1-1,TRBV7-2,TRBD1,CASSLRTGVNTEAFF,TGTGCCAGCAGCTTAAGGACAGGGGTCAACACTGAAGCTTTCTTT
-,TRBJ1-3,TRBV6-5,TRBD1,CASSLTGNSGNTIYF,TGTGCCAGCAGTTTGACAGGGAACTCTGGAAACACCATATATTTT
-,TRBJ2-5,TRBV3-1/TRBV3-2,TRBD2,CASSPWGGGGQETQYF,TGTGCCAGCAGCCCTTGGGGGGGCGGGGGGCAAGAGACCCAGTACTTC
-,TRBJ1-6,TRBV7-8,-,CASSFSISYNSPLHF,TGTGCCAGCAGCTTCAGTATCTCCTATAATTCACCCCTCCACTTT